The rows below give T cell receptor beta chains drawn from one sample of a study of T-cell reconstitution after alpha-beta-depleted transplantation in children. TCRdb re-called the PCR reads through MiXCR, storing one row per CDR3 protein. Of hundreds of thousands of distinct CDR3 sequences detected, 15% to 20% appear once; the ten largest clones hold around 38%. The sample here was PBMCs, mostly from graft donor cells, taken 360 days after TCRalphabeta/CD19-depleted stem cell transplant. These receptors all stem from a male patient under 10 years old who had a stem cell transplant for acute lymphoblastic leukemia, so the T cells may come from the graft donor. CDR3s include the opening cysteine and the closing phenylalanine or tryptophan. Each record gives: D gene, V gene, J gene, clone size, CDR3 length, CDR3 DNA, CDR3 protein. The D gene is left open where the match is weak. Size tells how often a clone was seen (once, few, many) or the class of an expanded clone, and some rows leave it out.

>NA|TRBV29-1|TRBJ2-1|NA|11
TGCAGCGCCTGGGGTGGGCGGGAGCAGTTCTTC
CSAWGGREQFF
>NA|TRBV5-1|TRBJ2-5|few|14
TGCGCCAGCAGCCAAACAACAGCGAAAGAGACCCAGTACTTC
CASSQTTAKETQYF
>NA|TRBV5-1|TRBJ2-7|NA|14
TGCGCCAGCAGCTTGTGGGATAGGGCCTACGAGCAGTACTTC
CASSLWDRAYEQYF
>NA|TRBV20-1|TRBJ1-1|NA|13
TGCAGTGCTAAAACAGGGACGGACACTGAAGCTTTCTTT
CSAKTGTDTEAFF
>NA|TRBV19|TRBJ1-5|few|15
TGTGCCAGTAGTGCCAGGGGCTTACGCAATCAGCCCCAGCATTTT
CASSARGLRNQPQHF
>TRBD2|TRBV5-1|TRBJ2-1|NA|20
TGCGCCAGCAGCCGATTGCCGGGACTAGCGGGAGTGAGGTCCTACAATGAGCAGTTCTTC
CASSRLPGLAGVRSYNEQFF
>NA|TRBV5-1|TRBJ1-3|NA|15
TGCGCCAGCAGCTTAGAGGGGCCAACTGGAAACACCATATATTTT
CASSLEGPTGNTIYF
>NA|TRBV12-3/TRBV12-4|TRBJ1-6|many|13
TGTGCCAGCAGTTTCCCTGGGAGTTCACCCCTCCACTTT
CASSFPGSSPLHF
>TRBD2|TRBV5-1|TRBJ2-5|NA|15
TGCGCCAGCAGCTTGGTTAGCGGGAGTGGGGAGACCCAGTACTTC
CASSLVSGSGETQYF
>TRBD2|TRBV7-3|TRBJ2-7|NA|16
TGTGCCAGCAGCTTATTCCATAGCGGGAGGGCCGGGGAGCAGTACTTC
CASSLFHSGRAGEQYF
>NA|TRBV12-3/TRBV12-4|TRBJ1-6|NA|13
TGTGCCAGCAGTCCCGCCCGGCGTTCACCCCTCCACTTT
CASSPARRSPLHF
>NA|TRBV18|TRBJ2-5|few|14
TGTGCCAGCTCACCGGGGTTGGGCGCCGAGACCCAGTACTTC
CASSPGLGAETQYF
>NA|TRBV7-2|TRBJ1-4|NA|17
TGTGCCAGCAGCTTATACTCACAGGCGGCCACTAATGAAAAACTGTTTTTT
CASSLYSQAATNEKLFF
>TRBD1|TRBV4-1|TRBJ1-2|NA|17
TGCGCCAGCAGCCAAGATTCTACAGGGGGAGCTAACTATGGCTACACCTTC
CASSQDSTGGANYGYTF
>NA|TRBV15|TRBJ2-2|NA|14
TGTGCCACCAGCAAAAAAGGGGGGACCGGGGAGCTGTTTTTT
CATSKKGGTGELFF